The 15 T cell receptor beta chains below were found in one sample sequenced in a study of blood T cell repertoires in COVID-19 (dated by TCRdb to the early 2020s). Receptor libraries were prepared by the immunoSEQ multiplex PCR assay. As stored in TCRdb, this immuneACCESS dataset retains in-frame rearrangements with V and J assigned. A fraction of the clones does not appear; measured against another copy, unresolved V genes explain less than half of the discrepancy, and the remainder lacks a known reason. The sample table shows about 59,000 clones, and 90% are seen once. Jointly, the top ten make up roughly 15% of the sample. The sequenced material came from peripheral blood. These receptors were collected from a man older than 75 with acute or convalescent COVID-19.

The V gene is TRBV24-1, the J gene TRBJ2-5; TRBD1 is a possible D gene (6 bases). V dropped 5 bases and J dropped 3 bases, with 15 bases sitting between them. The CDR3 has 15 amino acids. CDR1 is KGHDR, CDR2 SFDVKD, per germline. CDR3 sequence reads: CATSGQLGAEETQYF. CDR3 nucleotides: TGTGCCACCAGTGGTCAACTGGGGGCAGAAGAGACCCAGTACTTC.

CDR3 amino acids: CASSLGHAGQETQYF. For the CDR3, the DNA is TGCGCCAGCAGCCTCGGGCACGCGGGCCAAGAGACCCAGTACTTC. The chain uses TRBV5-1 and TRBJ2-5, with a tentative D call TRBD2 (5 bases). The germline V gene encodes CDR1 SGHRS and CDR2 YFSETQ. Trimming took 4 bases from V and 1 from J, leaving 14 bases between them. The CDR3 sequence is 15 residues long.

V usage is TRBV7-2 and J usage is TRBJ1-2, with D uncertain. CDR1 is SGHTA, CDR2 FQGNSA, per germline. The CDR3 contains 14 residues. Trimming pared 3 bases from V and 2 bases from J, leaving 10 bases between. The chain's CDR3 is CASSFTTRNYGYTF. The CDR3 nucleotides are TGTGCCAGCAGCTTTACCACACGAAACTATGGCTACACCTTC.

The rearrangement joins TRBV7-9 to TRBJ1-2; 9 nucleotides line up with TRBD1. This CDR3 comprises 18 residues. The germline V gene encodes CDR1 SEHNR and CDR2 FQNEAQ (reference sequence). The ends lost 2 bases at V and 4 bases at J; junction bases unmatched: 14. The CDR3: CASSLLQNRDRVGYGYTF. DNA of the CDR3: TGTGCCAGCAGCTTACTCCAAAACCGGGACAGGGTTGGCTATGGCTACACCTTC.

The chain is built from TRBV5-1 and TRBJ2-3, with 12 bases identical to TRBD2. This CDR3 spans 16 amino acids. CDR1 and CDR2 from the germline V gene are SGHRS and YFSETQ. The junction had 8 bases not matched to a gene; V was cut back by 4 bases and J by 5 bases. CDR3 coding DNA: TGCGCCAGCAGCCCTCCGCTAGCGGGGGGGCAAGATACGCAGTATTTT. This sequence encodes CASSPPLAGGQDTQYF.

This chain joins TRBV28 and TRBJ1-4; TRBD1 matches at 7 bases. Trimming removed 7 bases from V and 5 bases from J; junction bases left unmatched: 10. The CDR3 is made up of 15 amino acids. Germline V lookup: CDR1 MDHEN, CDR2 SYDVKM. CDR3 sequence: CASKTGARRNEKLFF. The CDR3, as DNA: TGTGCCAGCAAAACAGGGGCCCGAAGAAATGAAAAACTGTTTTTT.

The chain couples TRBV19 to TRBJ2-2, with D perhaps TRBD2 (6 bases). The CDR3 is 18 amino acids. V was clipped by 0 bases and J by 1 base, with 15 bases between them. Germline lookup yields CDR1 LNHDA and CDR2 SQIVND (reference sequence). The CDR3 spells CASSIELTGRGNTGELFF. The CDR3 DNA is TGTGCCAGTAGTATAGAACTCACCGGGCGGGGGAACACCGGGGAGCTGTTTTTT.

As DNA, the CDR3 is TGTGCCAGCAGCCAAGGTAGTAGCGGTGGCTACGAGCAGTACTTC. This sequence encodes CASSQGSSGGYEQYF. This chain uses TRBV3-1 (or the pseudogene TRBV3-2) with TRBJ2-7; D is possibly TRBD2 (6 bases). CDR1 and CDR2 from the germline V gene are LGHDT and YNNKEL (reference sequence). Trimming took off 1 base at V and 3 bases at J, with 13 bases between the two ends. The CDR3 spans 15 residues.

This sequence joins TRBV6-5 and TRBJ2-2, with 9 bases aligning to TRBD1. Germline CDR1 and CDR2: MNHEY and SVGAGI. The V and J ends lost 10 bases and 5 bases, in that order; junction bases with no gene match: 11. There are 15 residues in the CDR3. CDR3 sequence (DNA): TGTGCCAACCCCGGACAGGGGCTAGAAACCGGGGAGCTGTTTTTT. Residues: CANPGQGLETGELFF.

This chain joins TRBV29-1 and TRBJ2-1, with 8 nucleotides matching TRBD2. This CDR3 comprises 15 residues. Trimming at V came to 4 bases and at J to 0 bases, leaving 5 bases not matched to a gene. The V gene's germline CDR1 is SQVTM and CDR2 ANQGSEA. The CDR3 DNA is TGCAGCGTTGGTTCGGCGGGGGGCTCCTACAATGAGCAGTTCTTC. It is translated as CSVGSAGGSYNEQFF.

A note on this clone: Other DNA sequences within the sample encode an identical CDR3. The rearrangement joins TRBV7-2 to TRBJ2-3, with 12 bases aligning to TRBD2. The CDR3 length is 14 residues. Germline CDR1 and CDR2: SGHTA and FQGNSA. V lost 5 bases to trimming and J lost 5 bases; unmatched junction nucleotides: 2. The CDR3 DNA reads as TGTGCCAGCAGCCTGACTAGCGGGGGAGATACGCAGTATTTT. Its protein product is CASSLTSGGDTQYF.

This clone has only one observation. V usage is TRBV24-1 and J usage is TRBJ2-1, with 9 bases fitting TRBD2. V was pared by 3 bases and J by 2 bases, with 10 bases of the junction left unmatched. The germline V gene encodes CDR1 KGHDR and CDR2 SFDVKD. The CDR3 length is 18 residues. The CDR3: CATSDPSLSGGAYNEQFF. As DNA, the CDR3 is TGTGCCACCAGTGATCCGTCGCTTAGCGGGGGCGCCTACAATGAGCAGTTCTTC.

J is TRBJ1-6 and V is TRBV3-1 (or the pseudogene TRBV3-2); no reliable D call. The ends were cut back, 5 bases at V and 9 bases at J, with 17 bases in the middle. Per the germline V gene, CDR1 is LGHDT and CDR2 is YNNKEL (reference sequence). This CDR3 is built from 15 residues. CDR3 in amino acids: CASSSGLSIGSPLHF. The CDR3, as DNA: TGTGCCAGCAGCTCCGGACTGAGTATCGGTTCACCCCTCCACTTT.

DNA for the CDR3: TGCGCCAGCAGCGGCGGGCAGAGCTCCTACGAGCAGTACTTC. As protein: CASSGGQSSYEQYF. The chain carries TRBV5-1 and TRBJ2-7, with a weak D call TRBD2 (5 bases). The CDR3 loop spans 14 amino acids. Germline V gene lookup returns CDR1 SGHRS and CDR2 YFSETQ. The V end was cut by 4 bases, the J end by 0 bases, with 11 bases between.

This rearrangement joins TRBV7-6 to TRBJ1-3; TRBD1 matches at 9 bases. The junction had 4 bases not matched to a gene; V was cut back by 5 bases and J by 2 bases. Germline lookup yields CDR1 SGHVS and CDR2 FNYEAQ. The CDR3 contains 15 residues. CDR3 nucleotides: TGTGCCAGCAGCCGGGACAGGGTACCTGGAAACACCATATATTTT. It yields the protein CASSRDRVPGNTIYF.